These T cell receptor beta chains were read from a single sample in a study of cytomegalovirus exposure and HLA in healthy donors. The data were produced by immunoSEQ multiplex PCR, yet TCRdb's version contains in-frame clones alone and is incomplete. Of tens of thousands of clones in the sample, about 73% were seen once. Sequencing was performed on PBMCs. Source of these receptors: a woman aged 55 to 70 in good health and CMV-seropositive. Both conserved end residues are part of each CDR3. A D gene is named only where the DNA matches it firmly. Size is stated for part of the rows, as once, few or many counts, or as a class when the clone is expanded.

v_call	j_call	clone_size	d_call	cdr3_nt	cdr3_aa
TRBV18	TRBJ1-3	once	.	TGTGCCAGCTCACCAAGGGGCGACACCATATATTTT	CASSPRGDTIYF
TRBV4-3	TRBJ2-7	.	.	TGCGCCAGCAGCCAGAACCCTTCCTCCTACGAGCAGTACTTC	CASSQNPSSYEQYF
TRBV7-2	TRBJ1-1	.	.	TGTGCCAGCAGCTTAGTCGTGACAGGTAATGAAGCTTTCTTT	CASSLVVTGNEAFF
TRBV30	TRBJ2-3	.	.	TGTGCTGGAGGGCGACGCACAGATACGCAGTATTTT	CAGGRRTDTQYF
TRBV7-9	TRBJ1-2	.	TRBD1	TGTGCCAGCAGCTTAGAGTCACAGGGGAACTATGGCTACACCTTC	CASSLESQGNYGYTF
TRBV2	TRBJ1-1	.	.	TGTGCCAGCACCCGGGACACCGTTTTACTCCCCAGGGAAGAAGCTTTCTTT	CASTRDTVLLPREEAFF
TRBV5-1	TRBJ2-1	.	TRBD2	TGCGCCAGCAGCTGGTTTCCCGGGACTAGCGGGGGGCCAAACAATGAGCAGTTCTTC	CASSWFPGTSGGPNNEQFF
TRBV27	TRBJ2-1	few	TRBD1	TGTGCCAGCGGGGGACAGGACTACAATGAGCAGTTCTTC	CASGGQDYNEQFF
TRBV6-5	TRBJ1-4	.	.	TGTGCCAGCAGTAGCCCGCGGGCGACGGGAGAAAAACTGTTTTTT	CASSSPRATGEKLFF
TRBV5-5	TRBJ2-1	once	.	TGCGCCAGCAGCCCCGCAGGGACCTACAATGAGCAGTTCTTC	CASSPAGTYNEQFF
TRBV6-6	TRBJ2-7	.	TRBD2	TGTGCCAGCAGCGCGACTAGCGGGGGATCTTACGAGCAGTACTTC	CASSATSGGSYEQYF
TRBV27	TRBJ1-5	few	TRBD1	TGTGCCAGCAGTAGGACAGGGGGGAATCAGCCCCAGCATTTT	CASSRTGGNQPQHF
TRBV5-1	TRBJ2-3	once	TRBD2	TGCGCCAGCAGCTTGGTAGCGGGGGCCACAGATACGCAGTATTTT	CASSLVAGATDTQYF
TRBV5-1	TRBJ1-1	.	.	TGCGCCAGCAGCACCGGACAGATGAACACTGAAGCTTTCTTT	CASSTGQMNTEAFF
TRBV5-1	TRBJ2-3	.	.	TGCGCCAGCAGCTCCCTACAGGGTAGCACAGATACGCAGTATTTT	CASSSLQGSTDTQYF
TRBV4-3	TRBJ1-2	.	TRBD1	TGCGCCAGCAGCCAAATGACAGGGAACTATGGCTACACCTTC	CASSQMTGNYGYTF
TRBV11-2	TRBJ2-1	.	.	TGTGCCAGCAGCGCTCAGGTTAGCGGATACTACAATGAGCAGTTCTTC	CASSAQVSGYYNEQFF
TRBV4-3	TRBJ2-2	.	.	TGCGCCAGCAGCCCCAGTCTTAGCGGGAACACCGGGGAGCTGTTTTTT	CASSPSLSGNTGELFF
TRBV19	TRBJ1-3	.	.	TGTGCCAGTAGTATAAACAGGGAGACTGGAAACACCATATATTTT	CASSINRETGNTIYF
TRBV6-5	TRBJ1-1	.	.	TGTGCCAGCAGCAACCCAGAGAACACTGAAGCTTTCTTT	CASSNPENTEAFF
TRBV2	TRBJ2-5	.	TRBD2	TGTGCCAGCAGTGAAGGGGGTAGCGGGGGGCCGGGGTCGACCCAGTACTTC	CASSEGGSGGPGSTQYF
TRBV7-2	TRBJ2-3	.	.	TGTGCCAGCAGCTTAGTGAATAGTCTTTGGTATTTT	CASSLVNSLWYF
TRBV4-3	TRBJ1-5	few	.	TGCGCCAGCAGCCAAGAAGGTGGAGATCAGCCCCAGCATTTT	CASSQEGGDQPQHF